This is a list of T cell receptor beta chains from one sample in a study of neoadjuvant anti-PD-1 for oral cavity cancer. Profiled with immunoSEQ multiplex PCR; TCRdb holds only in-frame clones, not every one. This sample has approximately 6,700 clones, with around 77% found just once. The sample was PBMCs, taken before nivolumab (anti-PD-1) treatment. The receptors were gathered from a person aged 35-80 years with oral cavity squamous cell carcinoma. Each CDR3 is given with its conserved first and last residue. The order of the fields is V gene, J gene, D gene, CDR3 DNA, CDR3 protein. D genes are given only for firm matches.

TRBV5-5	TRBJ1-5	.	TGTGCCAGCAGCTTGGTTATCCGGTTGGGACCCAATCAGCCCCAGCATTTT	CASSLVIRLGPNQPQHF
TRBV10-1	TRBJ2-2	TRBD2	TGCGCCAGCAGTCTGACTAGCGGGGGTGATTCCGGGGAGCTGTTTTTT	CASSLTSGGDSGELFF
TRBV5-4	TRBJ1-2	.	TGTGCCAGCAGCTTGGCCGGCAGGTCGGATGGCTACACCTTC	CASSLAGRSDGYTF
TRBV19	TRBJ2-7	.	TGTGCCAGTAGTCTAGGGGACGGCTCCTACGAGCAGTACTTC	CASSLGDGSYEQYF
TRBV5-5	TRBJ1-5	.	TGTGCCAGCAGCACACAGGGATTCGATCAGCCCCAGCATTTT	CASSTQGFDQPQHF
TRBV7-2	TRBJ2-5	.	TGTGCCAGCAGCTTAACCAGGGATGGTTCGGGGACCCAGTACTTC	CASSLTRDGSGTQYF
TRBV27	TRBJ1-2	.	TGTGCCAGTAAGACAGCCGAAAATCGGGATGGCTACACCTTC	CASKTAENRDGYTF
TRBV5-1	TRBJ2-2	.	TGCGCCAGCAGCTTGACCGGACAGCCGAACACCGGGGAGCTGTTTTTT	CASSLTGQPNTGELFF
TRBV15	TRBJ1-5	.	TGTGCCACCAGCAGATCCAGGGTTCGTCAGCCCCAGCATTTT	CATSRSRVRQPQHF
TRBV5-6	TRBJ1-6	.	TGTGCCAGCAGCTTGCGACGGGGAAATTCACCCCTCCACTTT	CASSLRRGNSPLHF
TRBV5-4	TRBJ2-7	TRBD1	TGTGCCAGCAGCCCCGGACAGGGTAGAGGCGAGCAGTACTTC	CASSPGQGRGEQYF
TRBV9	TRBJ1-6	TRBD1	TGTGCCAGCAGCGTAGGAGGAGGGGGCGGCTATAATTCACCCCTCCACTTT	CASSVGGGGGYNSPLHF
TRBV9	TRBJ2-1	TRBD1	TGTGCCAGCAGCGACGGACAGGGGGCGAAGGAGTTCTTC	CASSDGQGAKEFF